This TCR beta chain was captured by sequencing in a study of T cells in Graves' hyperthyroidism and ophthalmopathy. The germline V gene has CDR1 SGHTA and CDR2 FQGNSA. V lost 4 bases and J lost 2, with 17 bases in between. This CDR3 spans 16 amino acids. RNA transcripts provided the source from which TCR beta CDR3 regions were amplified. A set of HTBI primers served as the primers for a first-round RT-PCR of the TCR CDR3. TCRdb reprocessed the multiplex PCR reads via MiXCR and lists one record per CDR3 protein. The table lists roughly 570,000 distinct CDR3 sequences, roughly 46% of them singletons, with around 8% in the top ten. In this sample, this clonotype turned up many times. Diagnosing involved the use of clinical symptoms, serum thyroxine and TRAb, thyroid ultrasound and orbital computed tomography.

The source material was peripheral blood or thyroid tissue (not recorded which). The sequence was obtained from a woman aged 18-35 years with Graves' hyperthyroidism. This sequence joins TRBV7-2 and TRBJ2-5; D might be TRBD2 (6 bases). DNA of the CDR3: TGTGCCAGCAGCTCTAGCGCTCAAGACCTTCAAGAGACCCAGTACTTC. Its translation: CASSSSAQDLQETQYF.